This T cell receptor (beta chain) is from a study of shared clonotypes between healthy human individuals. Findings and limits, study-wide: Depth was large, yet rarefaction showed that sorted-subset sequencing was incomplete. All-four-donor shared clonotypes had higher generation probabilities than non-shared clonotypes did.

This clone was seen a few times. Its antigen is still unknown. Germline loops: CDR1 SEHNR, CDR2 FQNEAQ (reference sequence). This CDR3 has 15 amino acids. The germline V and J ends were trimmed by 1 base and 6 bases, with 12 bases remaining between them. The naive CD8 subset, CD45RO-negative cells positively selected for CCR7, excluded terminally differentiated effector memory CD45RA+ cells. Sorted subsets were amplified in replicate PCRs using 200 ng DNA, 25,000 to 30,000 T cell genomes. Clones were read by immunoSEQ multiplex PCR, and TCRdb kept only the in-frame ones, dropping some. The sample carries about 2.1 million clones, 93% recorded once.

The sequence was obtained from a man aged 18 to 29 in good health. Some clones in this sample may be carry-over from other donors' samples. The sample consisted of naive CD8+ T cells from PBMCs. This sequence joins TRBV7-9 and TRBJ1-4; D is uncertain. The DNA of the CDR3 is TGTGCCAGCAGCTTAGAAATCGAGGAGCATGAAAAACTGTTTTTT. Translated, it gives CASSLEIEEHEKLFF. Using reference TRBV7-9 and TRBJ1-4 for the parts outside the CDR3, the full variable domain is DTGVSQNPRHKITKRGQNVTFRCDPISEHNRLYWYRQTLGQGPEFLTYFQNEAQLEKSRLLSDRFSAERPKGSFSTLEIQRTEQGDSAMYLCASSLEIEEHEKLFFGSGTQLSVL.